A selection of T cell receptor beta chains follows, all from one sample in a study of T cells after yellow fever vaccination. MiXCR, run by TCRdb on the 5' RACE reads, gives a single entry per CDR3 protein. Among a few hundred thousand distinct CDR3 sequences listed, about 5.2% were seen once. Source: CD4+ T cells sorted from PBMCs, taken on the day of the yellow fever booster vaccination. The receptors were gathered from a man between 18 and 35 years old who received the YFV17D yellow fever vaccine. Both conserved end residues are part of each CDR3. Each record gives: D gene, V gene, CDR3 length, clone size, J gene, CDR3 protein, CDR3 DNA. A D gene is named only where the DNA matches it firmly. Expanded clones get a size class; other rows say once, few or many, or leave the size out.

-	TRBV7-9	16	-	TRBJ1-1	CASSSPGIRGLTEAFF	TGTGCCAGCAGCTCTCCAGGAATCCGGGGCCTCACTGAAGCTTTCTTT
TRBD1	TRBV7-2	16	-	TRBJ1-4	CASSLGGGQLNEKLFF	TGTGCCAGCAGCTTAGGTGGGGGACAGCTTAATGAAAAACTGTTTTTT
TRBD2	TRBV7-2	14	-	TRBJ2-3	CASSSGGAGDTQYF	TGTGCCAGCAGCAGCGGGGGGGCAGGAGATACGCAGTATTTT
-	TRBV21-1	13	many	TRBJ1-6	CASRQLENSPLHF	TGTGCCAGCAGACAGCTTGAGAATTCACCCCTCCACTTT
-	TRBV30	12	-	TRBJ2-7	CACPGEGYEQYF	TGTGCCTGTCCCGGGGAAGGCTACGAGCAGTACTTC
TRBD1	TRBV5-3	15	-	TRBJ1-2	CARSLGDRGHYGYTF	TGTGCCAGAAGCTTAGGGGACAGGGGTCACTATGGCTACACCTTC
TRBD1	TRBV5-6	15	few	TRBJ1-3	CASSLTGQGRNTIYF	TGTGCCAGCAGCTTGACCGGACAGGGGAGAAACACCATATATTTT
-	TRBV20-1	13	few	TRBJ2-1	CSAHETGGNEQFF	TGCAGTGCCCACGAGACAGGAGGCAATGAGCAGTTCTTC
TRBD2	TRBV5-6	15	-	TRBJ2-5	CASSDGLADQETQYF	TGTGCCAGCAGCGACGGACTAGCGGATCAAGAGACCCAGTACTTC
-	TRBV5-8	14	-	TRBJ2-3	CASTPSPYTDTQYF	TGTGCCAGCACCCCGAGCCCTTACACAGATACGCAGTATTTT